The 15 T cell receptor beta chains reported below all come from one sample, sequenced in a study of shared clonotypes between healthy human individuals. The assay was immunoSEQ multiplex PCR, and TCRdb's table has in-frame clones only and misses some. The table has approximately 1.4 million clones, roughly 98% seen once; the top ten hold about 0.4%. Source material: naive CD4+ T cells sorted from blood. Subset specified: CD45RA+ positively selected. The receptors derive from a man between 25 and 39 years old in good health.

V gene TRBV16 combines with J gene TRBJ2-1; 8 nucleotides match TRBD1. The CDR3 has 13 amino acids. From germline, CDR1 is KGHSY and CDR2 FQNENV. The trim removed 2 bases at V and 7 bases at J, leaving 1 base unmatched. In nucleotides, the CDR3 is TGTGCCAGCAGCCAAGACAGGGGAAATGAGCAGTTCTTC. It encodes CASSQDRGNEQFF.

CDR3 region: CASSYSGTGNGYTF. The CDR3 DNA sequence: TGCGCCAGCAGTTATTCCGGGACAGGGAACGGCTACACCTTC. The chain couples TRBV5-1 to TRBJ1-2; TRBD1 matches 9 bases. CDR3 length equals 14 residues. The V and J ends lost 5 bases and 8 bases, in that order; junction bases with no gene match: 10. The V gene's germline CDR1 is SGHRS and CDR2 YFSETQ.

The chain joins TRBV7-9 to TRBJ2-1, with D possibly matching TRBD2 (5 bases). The CDR3 spans 17 residues. Germline V gene lookup returns CDR1 SEHNR and CDR2 FQNEAQ (reference sequence). V lost 6 bases and J lost 0, with 18 bases in between. DNA of the CDR3: TGTGCCAGCAGTCTCACCCCACTAGAGAGCTCCTACAATGAGCAGTTCTTC. Translating it yields CASSLTPLESSYNEQFF. The variable domain in full, completed from reference TRBV7-9 and TRBJ2-1, reads DTGVSQNPRHKITKRGQNVTFRCDPISEHNRLYWYRQTLGQGPEFLTYFQNEAQLEKSRLLSDRFSAERPKGSFSTLEIQRTEQGDSAMYLCASSLTPLESSYNEQFFGPGTRLTVL.

This rearrangement joins TRBV2 to TRBJ2-7; no definite D call. V lost 6 bases, J lost 2 bases, and 11 bases lay in between. The CDR3 is 13 amino acids. From germline, CDR1 is SNHLY and CDR2 FYNNEI. This CDR3 reads CASRWARTYEQYF. The CDR3 nucleotides read TGTGCCAGCAGATGGGCCAGGACCTACGAGCAGTACTTC.

The chain couples TRBV4-2 to TRBJ1-2; D is unclear. This CDR3 comprises 14 residues. Trimming left V 1 base short and J 6 bases short, with 12 bases between. In germline, CDR1 is LGHNA, CDR2 YNFKEQ. The CDR3 loop is CASSQGSGINGYTF. CDR3 sequence (DNA): TGTGCCAGCAGCCAAGGTTCGGGGATCAATGGCTACACCTTC.

This chain joins TRBV5-1 and TRBJ2-5; perhaps TRBD1 as D (6 bases). CDR1 is SGHRS, CDR2 YFSETQ, per germline. V was pared by 4 bases and J by 5 bases, with 12 bases between. This CDR3 region has 13 residues. As DNA, the CDR3 is TGCGCCAGCAGCCTACAGGGATTGGAGACCCAGTACTTC. Protein product: CASSLQGLETQYF. The variable domain in full, completed from reference TRBV5-1 and TRBJ2-5, reads KAGVTQTPRYLIKTRGQQVTLSCSPISGHRSVSWYQQTPGQGLQFLFEYFSETQRNKGNFPGRFSGRQFSNSRSEMNVSTLELGDSALYLCASSLQGLETQYFGPGTRLLVL.

V gene TRBV7-2 combines with J gene TRBJ2-7, with D maybe TRBD2 (7 bases). V was trimmed by 2 bases and J by 6 bases, leaving 14 bases between them. The CDR3 is 14 amino acids. Germline V gene sequence: CDR1 SGHTA, CDR2 FQGNSA. CDR3 in DNA: TGTGCCAGCAGCTTACGGGGGGACAACTCCGAGCAGTACTTC. It yields the protein CASSLRGDNSEQYF.

This clone came up once. The chain recombines TRBV5-5 with TRBJ2-4; no definite D call. The CDR3 sequence is 15 residues long. The ends were cut back, 0 bases at V and 1 base at J, with 8 bases in the middle. Per germline, CDR1 SGHKS and CDR2 YYEKEE (reference sequence). The CDR3 DNA reads as TGTGCCAGCAGCTTGGCCCCTATGGCCAAAAACATTCAGTACTTC. Translating gives CASSLAPMAKNIQYF.

This chain uses TRBV29-1 with TRBJ1-2; TRBD1 matches 7 bases. The V gene's germline CDR1 is SQVTM and CDR2 ANQGSEA. This CDR3 comprises 16 residues. The trim removed 3 bases at V and 3 bases at J, leaving 13 bases unmatched. The CDR3 coding sequence is TGCAGCGTTGATATTGTCAGGGGGACCCTCGACTATGGCTACACCTTC. This encodes CSVDIVRGTLDYGYTF.

The chain is built from TRBV11-2 and TRBJ1-1; no definite D call. CDR3 size: 14 residues. Trimming shortened V by 6 bases and J by 0 bases, and 11 bases separated the two germline ends. The germline V gene encodes CDR1 SGHAT and CDR2 FQNNGV. This CDR3 is CASREMYMNTEAFF. CDR3 DNA: TGTGCCAGCAGGGAGATGTACATGAACACTGAAGCTTTCTTT.

This sequence joins TRBV7-9 and TRBJ2-7, with 7 bases that match TRBD2. V dropped 0 bases and J dropped 0; count of bases not matched to a gene: 5. The length of the CDR3 is 16 residues. CDR1 SEHNR and CDR2 FQNEAQ come from the germline V gene (reference sequence). CDR3 amino acids: CASSLALAVSSYEQYF. Written as DNA, the CDR3 is TGTGCCAGCAGCTTAGCCCTAGCGGTTAGCTCCTACGAGCAGTACTTC.

For the CDR3, the DNA is TGTGCCAGCAGCGTAGGTAGCGCCCTTAGCACAGATACGCAGTATTTT. Encoded protein: CASSVGSALSTDTQYF. The chain combines TRBV9 with TRBJ2-3; possible D gene TRBD2, 5 bases. Trimming cost V 0 bases and J 0 bases, with 11 bases left between them. CDR1 SGDLS and CDR2 YYNGEE come from the germline V gene. The CDR3 is 16 amino acids.

This rearrangement joins TRBV19 to TRBJ1-2, with D maybe TRBD1 (5 bases). V lost 3 bases to trimming and J lost 6 bases, with 20 bases between them. Germline assignment: CDR1 LNHDA and CDR2 SQIVND (reference sequence). The CDR3 totals 16 residues. In DNA, the CDR3 is TGTGCCAGTAGTATCGGGCAGGGAGGTATTTACGATGGCTACACCTTC. Translating gives CASSIGQGGIYDGYTF.

The gene calls are TRBV6-1 and TRBJ2-7; 7 positions agree with TRBD1. The junction had 10 bases not matched to a gene; V was cut back by 5 bases and J by 3 bases. Per germline, CDR1 MNHNS and CDR2 SASEGT. This CDR3 region has 15 residues. The chain's CDR3 is CASSPIAGTDYEQYF. CDR3 nucleotides: TGTGCCAGCAGTCCTATAGCCGGGACAGACTACGAGCAGTACTTC.

The V call is TRBV4-2, the J call TRBJ2-2, with TRBD2 matching 11 bases. The CDR3 has 18 amino acids. Trimming removed 1 base from V and 6 bases from J; junction bases left unmatched: 10. From germline, CDR1 is LGHNA and CDR2 YNFKEQ. The DNA of the CDR3 is TGTGCCAGCAGCCAAGGGGGGCTAGCGGGAGGAACGGCCGGGGAGCTGTTTTTT. This translates into CASSQGGLAGGTAGELFF.